This T cell receptor (beta chain) was sequenced for a study of response to subunit inactivated influenza vaccine. Overall study results and limits: It was the authors' suggestion that each seasonal influenza vaccination recruits few new T cells.

TCRdb redid the calling of the RT-PCR reads with MiXCR, one entry per CDR3 protein. The sample contains fewer than 600,000 distinct CDR3 sequences, about 7.2% of which appear only once. CDR3 length: 16 amino acids. V shed 5 bases, J shed 2 bases, and the junction held 6 bases outside the gene matches. This clonotype was counted many times. Antigen unknown. The chain links TRBV12-3 or TRBV12-4 to TRBJ2-3; 11 bases are a match to TRBD2. Sample: PBMCs from blood, taken less than 30 months after vaccination. The clonotype comes from a man between 45 and 75 years old who received an inactivated influenza vaccine. DNA for the CDR3: TGTGCCAGCAGTGTCTATAGCGGGGGGGCCACAGATACGCAGTATTTT. Encoded protein: CASSVYSGGATDTQYF.